These 27 T cell receptor beta chains were sequenced from one sample in a study of OX40 agonist ivuxolimab in advanced cancers. Receptor amplification or capture employed the immunoSEQ multiplex PCR assay. The source is immuneACCESS, and TCRdb retained only in-frame sequences with V and J called. Part of the clones is not carried over; for the studies checked, unresolved V genes explain less than half of this, and the remainder is unexplained. The table for this sample lists about 54,000 clones; about 81% of them were counted only once. The top ten clones comprise more than 0.65% of the sample. The sequencing here drew on CD4+ or CD8+ T cells sorted from blood, taken in a trial of the OX40 agonist ivuxolimab. The receptors shown here come from an adult with an advanced solid tumor such as melanoma, head and neck, liver or kidney cancer.

This clone has only one observation. This sequence joins TRBV19 and TRBJ1-1; 7 bases align to TRBD1. V shed 3 bases, J shed 5 bases, and the junction held 6 bases outside the gene matches. The CDR3 extends over 14 amino acids. The germline gives CDR1 LNHDA, CDR2 SQIVND (reference sequence). The CDR3 loop reads CASSISTGETEAFF. The CDR3 bases are TGTGCCAGTAGTATTTCAACAGGGGAAACTGAAGCTTTCTTT.

This chain uses TRBV18 with TRBJ1-2; D not resolved. Germline V CDR1 and CDR2: KGHSH, LQKENI. The CDR3 is made up of 15 amino acids. V lost 1 base, J lost 0 bases, and 9 bases lay in between. CDR3 nucleotide sequence: TGTGCCAGCTCACCACAGGCCCAGACTAACTATGGCTACACCTTC. This codes for CASSPQAQTNYGYTF.

V and J are TRBV10-3 and TRBJ2-1; 7 nucleotides line up with TRBD1. This CDR3 region has 15 residues. The germline V gene encodes CDR1 ENHRY and CDR2 SYGVKD. Germline trimming cut 4 bases from V and 5 bases from J; bases unmatched to any gene: 8. CDR3 sequence (DNA): TGTGCCATCAGTGGGGGGACAGACCTTAACAATGAGCAGTTCTTC. Translating gives CAISGGTDLNNEQFF.

The CDR3 DNA reads as TGCGCCAGCAGCTTTGGCGAAGAAGAGACCCAGTACTTC. Encoded protein: CASSFGEEETQYF. The gene calls are TRBV5-1 and TRBJ2-5, with D uncertain. The V gene's germline CDR1 is SGHRS and CDR2 YFSETQ. V lost 2 bases and J lost 3, with 8 bases in between. The length of the CDR3 is 13 residues.

V gene TRBV6-6 combines with J gene TRBJ1-4; TRBD1 is a possible D gene (5 bases). V lost 7 bases to trimming and J lost 6 bases, with 18 bases between them. The CDR3 sequence is 15 residues long. Germline CDR1 and CDR2: MNHNY and SVGAGI (reference sequence). Here the CDR3 reads CASTRTGTADEKLFF. The CDR3 DNA reads TGTGCCAGCACCCGAACCGGGACGGCCGATGAAAAACTGTTTTTT.

The CDR3 loop is CAIQGSGDSYEQYF. The CDR3 bases are TGTGCCATCCAGGGATCGGGAGATTCCTACGAGCAGTACTTC. V is TRBV28 and J is TRBJ2-7, with D perhaps matching TRBD2 (6 bases). The CDR3 has 14 amino acids. Germline-derived CDR1 and CDR2 are MDHEN and SYDVKM. The V and J ends lost 10 bases and 1 base respectively, with 17 bases between them.

The V call is TRBV6-5, the J call TRBJ2-7; no definite D call. V was shortened by 2 bases and J by 4 bases, with 15 bases between the two germline ends. Germline V gene data show CDR1 as MNHEY and CDR2 as SVGAGI. The CDR3 runs to 15 residues. The chain's CDR3 is CASSYTGLSAYEQYF. The CDR3 coding sequence is TGTGCCAGCAGTTACACCGGCCTAAGTGCGTACGAGCAGTACTTC.

The CDR3 loop is CASSPPLFGQPQHF. Here the CDR3 DNA reads TGTGCCAGCAGTCCGCCGCTATTTGGCCAGCCCCAGCATTTT. This chain connects TRBV27 to TRBJ1-5; D not certain. V was cut by 5 bases and J by 7 bases, with 15 bases left in between. Germline V gene data show CDR1 as MNHEY and CDR2 as SMNVEV (reference sequence). The CDR3 spans 14 residues.

This rearrangement joins TRBV29-1 to TRBJ2-1; 9 bases fit TRBD2. Per germline, CDR1 SQVTM and CDR2 ANQGSEA. The CDR3 runs to 13 residues. With 8 bases clipped from V and 4 bases from J, the junction kept 6 bases outside the gene matches. CDR3 sequence reads: CSLSGGLYNEQFF. CDR3 nucleotides: TGCAGCCTTAGCGGGGGTCTATACAATGAGCAGTTCTTC.

The chain has TRBV5-5 and TRBJ1-1; D not resolved. The germline gives CDR1 SGHKS, CDR2 YYEKEE (reference sequence). The CDR3 loop spans 13 amino acids. The V and J ends lost 2 bases and 6 bases respectively, with 11 bases between them. CDR3 coding DNA: TGTGCCAGCAGCTTCGTGGTGGTCGCTGAAGCTTTCTTT. Its protein product is CASSFVVVAEAFF.

Only a few counts were recorded for this clone. V is TRBV5-6 and J is TRBJ2-5, with 10 bases lining up with TRBD2. CDR3 length equals 15 residues. Germline V gives CDR1 SGHDT, CDR2 YYEEEE. The V segment lost 2 bases and the J segment 5 bases; nucleotides outside the gene matches: 6. The DNA of the CDR3 is TGTGCCAGCAGCTTTAGCGGGGGGCCTAGTGAGACCCAGTACTTC. Protein sequence: CASSFSGGPSETQYF.

This rearrangement joins TRBV29-1 to TRBJ2-5; D is possibly TRBD2 (5 bases). CDR3 length: 12 residues. Germline CDR1 SQVTM, CDR2 ANQGSEA. V gave up 5 bases and J gave up 3 bases, with 10 bases separating them. The CDR3 protein is CSVYGEKETQYF. In DNA, the CDR3 is TGCAGCGTTTACGGGGAGAAAGAGACCCAGTACTTC.

The V gene is TRBV7-9, the J gene TRBJ1-3; perhaps TRBD1 as D (5 bases). The V gene lost 4 bases and the J gene lost 4 bases, with 11 bases spanning the gap. The CDR3 has 14 amino acids. Per germline, CDR1 SEHNR and CDR2 FQNEAQ (reference sequence). Written as DNA, the CDR3 is TGTGCCAGCAGCTCCGGGGGATCCGGAAACACCATATATTTT. Translating gives CASSSGGSGNTIYF.

V and J are TRBV7-8 and TRBJ1-1; 7 bases are shared with TRBD1. Germline CDR1 is SGHVS and CDR2 is FQNEAQ. The CDR3 runs to 17 residues. With V trimmed by 3 bases and J by 1 base, 11 bases remained unmatched. This CDR3 reads CASSFRGGGQSNTEAFF. The CDR3 nucleotides read TGTGCCAGCAGCTTCAGGGGGGGCGGGCAGTCGAACACTGAAGCTTTCTTT.

The chain is built from TRBV2 and TRBJ2-1, with TRBD1 matching over 9 bases. With 9 bases clipped from V and 5 bases from J, the junction kept 14 bases outside the gene matches. Germline-derived CDR1 and CDR2 are SNHLY and FYNNEI. The CDR3 loop spans 16 amino acids. CDR3 loop: CASRELTGGVHNEQFF. As DNA, the CDR3 is TGTGCCAGTAGGGAACTAACAGGGGGCGTCCACAATGAGCAGTTCTTC.

The rearrangement links TRBV9 to TRBJ2-1; perhaps TRBD2 as D (6 bases). V lost 0 bases and J lost 3, with 13 bases in between. Germline CDR1 and CDR2: SGDLS and YYNGEE. The CDR3 has 16 amino acids. The CDR3 sequence: CASSVDTGLDYNEQFF. CDR3 sequence (DNA): TGTGCCAGCAGCGTAGATACGGGACTGGACTACAATGAGCAGTTCTTC. The whole variable domain, filled in from reference TRBV9 and TRBJ2-1, reads DSGVTQTPKHLITATGQRVTLRCSPRSGDLSVYWYQQSLDQGLQFLIQYYNGEERAKGNILERFSAQQFPDLHSELNLSSLELGDSALYFCASSVDTGLDYNEQFFGPGTRLTVL.

CDR3 sequence: CASSFNRDSFDQPQHF. CDR3 nucleotide sequence: TGTGCCAGCAGTTTCAATAGGGACAGTTTTGACCAGCCCCAGCATTTT. J is TRBJ1-5 and V is TRBV28; 7 nucleotides line up with TRBD1. The germline V gene encodes CDR1 MDHEN and CDR2 SYDVKM. V shed 3 bases, J shed 7 bases, and the junction held 12 bases outside the gene matches. The CDR3 runs to 16 residues.

This clone was detected once. This chain uses TRBV7-6 with TRBJ2-3, with 7 bases identical to TRBD2. J was trimmed by 0 bases and V by 5 bases; bases with no gene match: 17. Per the germline V gene, CDR1 is SGHVS and CDR2 is FNYEAQ. The CDR3 consists of 19 residues. The DNA of the CDR3 is TGTGCCAGCAGCAGGTTAGCGGGCGGACCCACCACAAGCACAGATACGCAGTATTTT. Encoded protein: CASSRLAGGPTTSTDTQYF.

The chain links TRBV15 to TRBJ1-2, with TRBD1 as a possible D gene (5 bases). Germline V lookup: CDR1 LNHNV, CDR2 YYDKDF (reference sequence). The CDR3 has 13 amino acids. Trimming shortened V by 5 bases and J by 6 bases, and 13 bases separated the two germline ends. This CDR3 is CATSRGTADGYTF. As DNA, the CDR3 is TGTGCCACCAGCCGCGGGACGGCGGATGGCTACACCTTC.

The chain is built from TRBV2 and TRBJ2-7; TRBD1 agrees at 9 bases. Germline loops: CDR1 SNHLY, CDR2 FYNNEI. V shed 4 bases and J 3 bases; nucleotides not matched to a gene: 4. This CDR3 is 14 amino acids long. CDR3 residues: CASSAGQGVYEQYF. CDR3 in DNA: TGTGCCAGCAGTGCGGGACAGGGCGTCTACGAGCAGTACTTC.

This clone has more than one count but fewer than ten. This chain uses TRBV4-1 with TRBJ2-5; D might be TRBD1 or TRBD2, each matching 5 bases. Germline CDR1 is MGHRA and CDR2 is YSYEKL. The V and J ends lost 0 bases and 4 bases respectively, with 9 bases between them. The CDR3 spans 14 residues. CDR3 nucleotides: TGCGCCAGCAGCCAAGATGATGGGGGAGAGACCCAGTACTTC. Protein sequence: CASSQDDGGETQYF.

The chain links TRBV11-2 to TRBJ2-1; 8 bases match TRBD1. The V and J ends lost 1 base and 3 bases, in that order; junction bases with no gene match: 5. Germline values: CDR1 SGHAT, CDR2 FQNNGV. The CDR3 is made up of 16 amino acids. The CDR3 spells CASSLGQGRFYNEQFF. In DNA, the CDR3 is TGTGCCAGCAGCTTAGGACAGGGGAGATTCTACAATGAGCAGTTCTTC.

This clone turned up a few times. CDR3 DNA: TGTGCCAGCAGCACGGACAGGATGCGTTCACCCCTCCACTTT. This sequence encodes CASSTDRMRSPLHF. V and J are TRBV9 and TRBJ1-6, with 7 bases that match TRBD1. CDR3 length: 14 amino acids. V was pared by 4 bases and J by 9 bases, with 7 bases of the junction left unmatched. Per the germline V gene, CDR1 is SGDLS and CDR2 is YYNGEE.

The chain combines TRBV2 with TRBJ1-1; maybe TRBD1 (6 bases). V shed 5 bases and J shed 4 bases, with 14 bases lying between them. This CDR3 spans 14 amino acids. The germline V gene encodes CDR1 SNHLY and CDR2 FYNNEI. CDR3 coding DNA: TGTGCCAGCAGTCCACAGGGCCGGGGCACTGAAGCTTTCTTT. Protein sequence: CASSPQGRGTEAFF.

This rearrangement joins TRBV7-9 to TRBJ1-4; TRBD1 agrees at 8 bases. CDR3 size: 15 residues. V was clipped by 5 bases and J by 7 bases; unmatched bases: 9. The germline CDR1 and CDR2 sequences are SEHNR and FQNEAQ (reference sequence). CDR3 sequence: CASSVHRGAGEKLFF. Here the CDR3 DNA reads TGTGCCAGCAGCGTGCACAGGGGGGCAGGTGAAAAACTGTTTTTT.

This chain joins TRBV6-6 and TRBJ2-3; D perhaps matches TRBD2 (6 bases). Trimming removed 0 bases from V and 1 base from J, with 11 bases in between. Germline V gene data show CDR1 as MNHNY and CDR2 as SVGAGI (reference sequence). There are 16 residues in the CDR3. Written as DNA, the CDR3 is TGTGCCAGCAGTTACTCGGAATGGGGGGGCACAGATACGCAGTATTTT. Residues: CASSYSEWGGTDTQYF.

The CDR3 coding sequence is TGTGCCAGCAGGGGACAGGCCAGCTCCTACGAGCAGTACTTC. Its translation: CASRGQASSYEQYF. The V gene is TRBV27, the J gene TRBJ2-7, with 8 positions matching TRBD1. Germline V gives CDR1 MNHEY, CDR2 SMNVEV (reference sequence). With 6 bases clipped from V and 0 bases from J, the junction kept 4 bases outside the gene matches. CDR3 length: 14 residues.